Listed below are T cell receptor beta chains from one sample, sequenced in a study of blood T cell repertoires in COVID-19. The assay was immunoSEQ multiplex PCR, and TCRdb's table has in-frame clones only and misses some. This sample carries roughly 160,000 clones, around four fifths of them seen once, and the ten largest clones take roughly 2.9%. Sequences were obtained from peripheral blood. These receptors all stem from a woman in her fifties or sixties with acute or convalescent COVID-19. Each CDR3 is given with its conserved first and last residue. The D gene is left open where the match is weak. Size is omitted from some rows. Given values are once, few, many or a class for expanded clones.

J: TRBJ1-2
D: TRBD1
V: TRBV4-2
size: -
CDR3: CASSGQTGVYTF
DNA: TGTGCCAGCAGCGGCCAGACAGGGGTCTACACCTTC

J: TRBJ1-1
D: -
V: TRBV18
size: -
CDR3: CASSPPGLRNTEAFF
DNA: TGTGCCAGCTCACCTCCGGGACTGAGGAACACTGAAGCTTTCTTT

J: TRBJ1-1
D: -
V: TRBV7-2
size: -
CDR3: CASSLAQGGGTEAFF
DNA: TGTGCCAGCAGCTTAGCGCAGGGCGGCGGCACTGAAGCTTTCTTT

J: TRBJ1-5
D: -
V: TRBV19
size: -
CDR3: CASTSSAYQPQHF
DNA: TGTGCCAGTACAAGCTCCGCCTATCAGCCCCAGCATTTT

J: TRBJ2-3
D: TRBD2
V: TRBV27
size: -
CDR3: CASSLSAAGGPGTQYF
DNA: TGTGCCAGCAGTTTATCGGCAGCGGGGGGGCCCGGTACGCAGTATTTT

J: TRBJ1-2
D: -
V: TRBV5-6
size: -
CDR3: CASSLLGTQENYGYTF
DNA: TGTGCCAGCAGCTTGCTGGGGACACAGGAGAACTATGGCTACACCTTC

J: TRBJ2-7
D: TRBD2
V: TRBV6-2/TRBV6-3
size: -
CDR3: CASSYTAGVTYEQYF
DNA: TGTGCCAGCAGTTATACGGCGGGGGTTACCTACGAGCAGTACTTC

J: TRBJ2-5
D: -
V: TRBV30
size: -
CDR3: CAWSVGAGRTQYF
DNA: TGTGCCTGGAGTGTAGGGGCCGGGCGTACCCAGTACTTC

J: TRBJ2-5
D: TRBD2
V: TRBV25-1
size: -
CDR3: CASSLSGGGETQYF
DNA: TGTGCCAGCAGCCTTAGCGGGGGGGGAGAGACCCAGTACTTC

J: TRBJ1-5
D: TRBD1
V: TRBV2
size: few
CDR3: CASNAQGGNQPQHF
DNA: TGTGCCAGCAACGCACAGGGGGGCAATCAGCCCCAGCATTTT

J: TRBJ1-4
D: -
V: TRBV6-2/TRBV6-3
size: -
CDR3: CASSLREARGASEKLFF
DNA: TGTGCCAGCAGCCTACGAGAGGCCCGGGGGGCATCGGAAAAACTGTTTTTT

J: TRBJ2-1
D: TRBD2
V: TRBV2
size: -
CDR3: CASRPAGFGGGPSGQFF
DNA: TGTGCCAGCAGGCCGGCGGGGTTTGGCGGGGGGCCCTCGGGGCAGTTCTTC

J: TRBJ1-6
D: TRBD1
V: TRBV28
size: -
CDR3: CASRDRGNSPLHF
DNA: TGTGCCAGCAGAGACAGGGGCAATTCACCCCTCCACTTT

J: TRBJ2-1
D: TRBD2
V: TRBV7-2
size: once
CDR3: CASSHSRSGGSYNEQFF
DNA: TGTGCCAGCAGCCACTCAAGAAGCGGGGGTTCCTACAATGAGCAGTTCTTC

J: TRBJ1-2
D: -
V: TRBV3-1/TRBV3-2
size: -
CDR3: CASSQVAGIGWGYTF
DNA: TGTGCCAGCAGCCAAGTCGCAGGTATCGGTTGGGGCTACACCTTC

J: TRBJ1-5
D: -
V: TRBV19
size: -
CDR3: CASSMKERQARSNQPQHF
DNA: TGTGCCAGTAGTATGAAGGAAAGACAGGCGAGGAGCAATCAGCCCCAGCATTTT

J: TRBJ2-5
D: TRBD2
V: TRBV25-1
size: -
CDR3: CASSETELAGETQYF
DNA: TGTGCCAGCAGTGAAACCGAGCTAGCGGGAGAGACCCAGTACTTC

J: TRBJ1-1
D: TRBD1
V: TRBV27
size: -
CDR3: CASSFSRQGTTMNTEAFF
DNA: TGTGCCAGCAGTTTTAGCAGACAGGGCACTACCATGAACACTGAAGCTTTCTTT

J: TRBJ2-6
D: -
V: TRBV19
size: -
CDR3: CASSPTGTANVLTF
DNA: TGTGCCAGTAGCCCTACCGGGACTGCCAACGTCCTGACTTTC

J: TRBJ2-5
D: -
V: TRBV29-1
size: -
CDR3: CSAVPPLRRVTQYF
DNA: TGCAGCGCTGTCCCCCCTCTCCGCCGGGTGACCCAGTACTTC

J: TRBJ1-3
D: -
V: TRBV4-1
size: -
CDR3: CASSQSGGGAGNTIYF
DNA: TGCGCCAGCAGCCAAAGCGGAGGGGGGGCTGGAAACACCATATATTTT

J: TRBJ2-1
D: -
V: TRBV6-2/TRBV6-3
size: -
CDR3: CASSPILRTVYNEQFF
DNA: TGTGCCAGCAGTCCAATCCTCCGGACAGTCTACAATGAGCAGTTCTTC

J: TRBJ2-7
D: -
V: TRBV29-1
size: -
CDR3: CSVEEATRSAREQYF
DNA: TGCAGCGTTGAAGAAGCCACCCGTTCCGCCCGGGAGCAGTACTTC

J: TRBJ2-3
D: TRBD2
V: TRBV7-2
size: -
CDR3: CASSLGLAGGTDTQYF
DNA: TGTGCCAGCAGCTTAGGGCTAGCGGGGGGCACAGATACGCAGTATTTT

J: TRBJ2-3
D: TRBD2
V: TRBV5-1
size: -
CDR3: CASSETSGALTTDTQYF
DNA: TGCGCCAGCAGCGAGACTAGCGGGGCGCTTACCACAGATACGCAGTATTTT

J: TRBJ2-5
D: TRBD2
V: TRBV5-4
size: -
CDR3: CASSPGLAGGLYQETQYF
DNA: TGTGCCAGCAGCCCCGGACTAGCGGGGGGGTTGTACCAAGAGACCCAGTACTTC

J: TRBJ2-1
D: TRBD2
V: TRBV19
size: -
CDR3: CASNIPGLGFNEQFF
DNA: TGTGCCAGTAACATCCCGGGACTAGGGTTCAATGAGCAGTTCTTC

J: TRBJ1-1
D: TRBD1
V: TRBV5-5
size: -
CDR3: CASSSAGQGKGNTEAFF
DNA: TGTGCCAGCAGCTCGGCGGGACAGGGTAAGGGGAACACTGAAGCTTTCTTT

J: TRBJ1-5
D: -
V: TRBV7-2
size: -
CDR3: CASSLNWGENQPQHF
DNA: TGTGCCAGCAGCCTCAACTGGGGGGAGAATCAGCCCCAGCATTTT

J: TRBJ2-5
D: TRBD2
V: TRBV3-1/TRBV3-2
size: -
CDR3: CASSHWTSGDSETQYF
DNA: TGTGCCAGCAGCCACTGGACTAGCGGAGATTCAGAGACCCAGTACTTC

J: TRBJ1-5
D: TRBD1
V: TRBV7-9
size: many
CDR3: CASSLGWDRGNQPQHF
DNA: TGTGCCAGCAGCTTGGGATGGGACAGGGGAAATCAGCCCCAGCATTTT

J: TRBJ1-1
D: -
V: TRBV28
size: -
CDR3: CASSSVGGPLNTEAFF
DNA: TGTGCCAGCAGTTCCGTCGGGGGGCCCCTGAACACTGAAGCTTTCTTT

J: TRBJ1-3
D: -
V: TRBV9
size: -
CDR3: CASSVAVSGNTIYF
DNA: TGTGCCAGCAGCGTAGCAGTCTCTGGAAACACCATATATTTT

J: TRBJ1-2
D: TRBD1
V: TRBV6-5
size: few
CDR3: CASRKDRGANYGYTF
DNA: TGTGCCAGCAGAAAAGACAGGGGAGCAAACTATGGCTACACCTTC

J: TRBJ1-5
D: -
V: TRBV7-9
size: -
CDR3: CASSLQGRVSNQPQHF
DNA: TGTGCCAGCAGCTTACAGGGAAGGGTAAGCAATCAGCCCCAGCATTTT

J: TRBJ2-7
D: TRBD2
V: TRBV2
size: -
CDR3: CASSERGARAYEQYF
DNA: TGTGCCAGCAGTGAGCGGGGGGCTAGGGCTTACGAGCAGTACTTC

J: TRBJ2-6
D: -
V: TRBV2
size: -
CDR3: CASEGTLLGANVLTF
DNA: TGTGCCAGCGAGGGAACCCTCCTCGGGGCCAACGTCCTGACTTTC

J: TRBJ1-2
D: TRBD1
V: TRBV18
size: -
CDR3: CASSPTGGGGYTF
DNA: TGTGCCAGCTCACCGACAGGGGGCGGGGGCTACACCTTC

J: TRBJ2-5
D: TRBD2
V: TRBV18
size: -
CDR3: CASSPLAGGLQETQYF
DNA: TGTGCCAGCTCACCACTAGCGGGGGGTCTCCAAGAGACCCAGTACTTC

J: TRBJ1-4
D: TRBD1
V: TRBV5-5
size: -
CDR3: CASSLALTGGNEKLFF
DNA: TGTGCCAGCAGCTTGGCCCTGACAGGGGGAAATGAAAAACTGTTTTTT

J: TRBJ1-5
D: -
V: TRBV19
size: -
CDR3: CASSLGWTGSNQPQHF
DNA: TGTGCCAGTAGTCTCGGATGGACGGGGAGCAATCAGCCCCAGCATTTT

J: TRBJ2-1
D: -
V: TRBV24-1
size: -
CDR3: CATSDSKTAYNEQFF
DNA: TGTGCCACCAGTGATTCAAAGACAGCTTACAATGAGCAGTTCTTC

J: TRBJ2-3
D: TRBD1
V: TRBV10-1
size: -
CDR3: CASPIESGQESTDTQYF
DNA: TGCGCCAGCCCGATCGAATCAGGACAGGAGAGCACAGATACGCAGTATTTT

J: TRBJ1-5
D: -
V: TRBV30
size: -
CDR3: CAWSVAELNQPQHF
DNA: TGTGCCTGGAGTGTCGCGGAACTCAATCAGCCCCAGCATTTT

J: TRBJ1-1
D: -
V: TRBV6-2/TRBV6-3
size: -
CDR3: CASSLRVLNTEAFF
DNA: TGTGCCAGCAGTTTACGGGTTTTAAACACTGAAGCTTTCTTT

J: TRBJ2-7
D: TRBD1
V: TRBV5-1
size: -
CDR3: CASSLLRQGAPEQYF
DNA: TGCGCCAGCAGCTTACTTCGGCAGGGGGCGCCCGAGCAGTACTTC

J: TRBJ1-1
D: -
V: TRBV19
size: few
CDR3: CASSSLSGNTEAFF
DNA: TGTGCCAGTAGTTCACTGTCGGGGAATACTGAAGCTTTCTTT

J: TRBJ1-2
D: -
V: TRBV12-3/TRBV12-4
size: -
CDR3: CASSLAPYGYTF
DNA: TGTGCCAGCAGTTTGGCTCCCTATGGCTACACCTTC

J: TRBJ2-7
D: TRBD1
V: TRBV10-3
size: -
CDR3: CAISRTGEYEQYF
DNA: TGTGCCATCAGCAGGACAGGGGAGTACGAGCAGTACTTC

J: TRBJ2-3
D: -
V: TRBV5-1
size: -
CDR3: CASSLRGAGTDTQYF
DNA: TGCGCCAGCAGCTTGCGGGGGGCTGGCACAGATACGCAGTATTTT

J: TRBJ2-2
D: -
V: TRBV9
size: -
CDR3: CASSKTASVVGTGELFF
DNA: TGTGCCAGCAGCAAGACAGCCTCCGTCGTGGGGACCGGGGAGCTGTTTTTT

J: TRBJ2-2
D: -
V: TRBV5-5
size: once
CDR3: CASSLAASEGTGELFF
DNA: TGTGCCAGCAGCTTGGCGGCTAGCGAGGGCACCGGGGAGCTGTTTTTT